Shown below are 9 T cell receptor beta chains from a single sample sequenced in a study of cytomegalovirus exposure and HLA in healthy donors (dated by TCRdb to between 2016 and 2019). The library came from the immunoSEQ multiplex PCR assay. For the multiplex PCR, a mixture combining 60 forward primers for TCR Vbeta segments and 13 reverse primers for TCR Jbeta segments was used. TCRdb took this table from immuneACCESS and kept in-frame rearrangements with V and J called. Such tables lack part of the clones; where checked against another copy, unresolved V genes explain under half of the gap, and the rest is unexplained. Recorded for this sample are about 280,000 clones; over 85% of them occurred a single time. The ten largest make up approximately 2.2% of the sample. What was sequenced was PBMCs. Every receptor here comes from a woman in her late teens or twenties in good health and CMV-seronegative.

The chain uses TRBV9 and TRBJ2-1; 9 bases are shared with TRBD2. The germline CDR1 and CDR2 sequences are SGDLS and YYNGEE. Trimming removed 3 bases from V and 16 bases from J; junction bases left unmatched: 11. The CDR3 loop spans 13 amino acids. In nucleotides, the CDR3 is TGTGCCAGCAGCGACTACCTGGCGGGGGGGCTCTTCTTC. Translating it yields CASSDYLAGGLFF. Using reference TRBV9 and TRBJ2-1 for the parts outside the CDR3, the full variable domain is DSGVTQTPKHLITATGQRVTLRCSPRSGDLSVYWYQQSLDQGLQFLIQYYNGEERAKGNILERFSAQQFPDLHSELNLSSLELGDSALYFCASSDYLAGGLFFGPGTRLTVL.

This sequence joins TRBV30 and TRBJ2-3; 13 nucleotides line up with TRBD2. The CDR3 runs to 16 residues. The V gene end was trimmed by 3 bases and the J gene end by 4 bases; junction bases not matched to a gene: 7. Germline CDR1 GTSNPN, CDR2 SVGIG (reference sequence). The CDR3 region is CAWRAGLAGLADTQYF. In nucleotides, the CDR3 is TGTGCCTGGAGGGCGGGACTAGCGGGGTTGGCAGATACGCAGTATTTT.

This chain joins TRBV2 and TRBJ2-1; 8 bases are shared with TRBD1. Germline assignment: CDR1 SNHLY and CDR2 FYNNEI. This CDR3 comprises 15 residues. J was trimmed by 6 bases and V by 6 bases; bases with no gene match: 10. Here the CDR3 reads CASSLMTTGVNEQFF. In DNA form, the CDR3 reads TGTGCCAGCAGCCTAATGACGACAGGGGTCAATGAGCAGTTCTTC. The full variable domain, its missing parts supplied by reference TRBV2 and TRBJ2-1, is EPEVTQTPSHQVTQMGQEVILRCVPISNHLYFYWYRQILGQKVEFLVSFYNNEISEKSEIFDDQFSVERPDGSNFTLKIRSTKLEDSAMYFCASSLMTTGVNEQFFGPGTRLTVL.

The chain uses TRBV11-2 and TRBJ2-3, with a tentative D call TRBD2 (7 bases). The CDR3 is 17 amino acids. Trimming shortened V by 5 bases and J by 4 bases, and 22 bases separated the two germline ends. Germline loops: CDR1 SGHAT, CDR2 FQNNGV. CDR3 DNA: TGTGCCAGCAGCCGCACCAAGGGGGGGGTGGGCGCAGATACGCAGTATTTT. It encodes CASSRTKGGVGADTQYF. The full variable domain, rest sourced from reference TRBV11-2 and TRBJ2-3, is EAGVAQSPRYKIIEKRQSVAFWCNPISGHATLYWYQQILGQGPKLLIQFQNNGVVDDSQLPKDRFSAERLKGVDSTLKIQPAKLEDSAVYLCASSRTKGGVGADTQYFGPGTRLTVL.

The chain is built from TRBV11-3 and TRBJ2-3, with D possibly TRBD2 on 5 matching bases. This CDR3 has 13 amino acids. Trimming pared 5 bases from V and 4 bases from J, leaving 10 bases between. Germline CDR1 SGHNT, CDR2 YENEEA. Here the CDR3 DNA reads TGTGCCAGCAGCCCCGTCGGGGCAGATACGCAGTATTTT. Its protein is CASSPVGADTQYF.

The V call is TRBV2, the J call TRBJ2-6; 9 bases map to TRBD1. The CDR3 runs to 17 residues. V was pared by 9 bases and J by 0 bases, with 9 bases of the junction left unmatched. Germline-derived CDR1 and CDR2 are SNHLY and FYNNEI. CDR3: CASNSPGQGSGANVLTF. The CDR3, as DNA: TGTGCCAGTAATAGCCCGGGACAGGGCTCTGGGGCCAACGTCCTGACTTTC.

This clone was seen just once. This chain joins TRBV2 and TRBJ1-3; D is uncertain. This CDR3 is built from 15 residues. Trimming removed 6 bases from V and 2 bases from J, with 14 bases in between. Germline lookup yields CDR1 SNHLY and CDR2 FYNNEI. DNA for the CDR3: TGTGCCAGCAGCGAGGGAGGGAATCCTGGAAACACCATATATTTT. Its translation is CASSEGGNPGNTIYF.

To note about this clone: At one end, the junction sequence differs from germline, possibly due to a read error. J is TRBJ2-1 and V is TRBV7-9; 11 bases are shared with TRBD2. The CDR3 has 15 amino acids. CDR1 and CDR2 from the germline V gene are SEHNR and FQNEAQ (reference sequence). Here the CDR3 DNA reads TGTTCCAGCAACACGGGGGGACTAGCGGAGGACCGGCAGTTCTTC. Its translation: CSSNTGGLAEDRQFF.

The chain carries TRBV10-3 and TRBJ2-5; D is possibly TRBD1 (5 bases). V was cut by 2 bases and J by 0 bases, with 10 bases left in between. Germline V gene lookup returns CDR1 ENHRY and CDR2 SYGVKD. The CDR3 length is 15 residues. DNA of the CDR3: TGTGCCATCAGTGAGGCTACAGGTTACCAAGAGACCCAGTACTTC. It translates to CAISEATGYQETQYF.